A selection of T cell receptor beta chains follows, all from one sample in a study of cytomegalovirus exposure and HLA in healthy donors. The protocol was immunoSEQ multiplex PCR, while the TCRdb copy is restricted to in-frame clones and leaves out a portion. The table includes 150,000 to 200,000 clones, roughly 84% detected once. Sequenced input: PBMCs. These receptor sequences come from a boy aged 5 to 17 in good health and CMV-seronegative. The CDR3 runs from the conserved cysteine through the conserved F or W. A D gene is named only where the DNA matches it firmly. Expanded clones are given a class, and other clones once, few, many or no size at all.

clone_size	v_call	j_call	d_call	cdr3_nt	cdr3_aa
NA	TRBV6-1	TRBJ2-1	TRBD2	TGTGCCAGCAGTGAAGGCGCGGGGGGGCTCTACAATGAGCAGTTCTTC	CASSEGAGGLYNEQFF
NA	TRBV7-2	TRBJ1-2	TRBD1	TGTGCCAGCAGCTTAGGGTTACGGGACAGGGGTCCTGACACCTTC	CASSLGLRDRGPDTF
NA	TRBV6-5	TRBJ2-2	NA	TGTGCCAGCAGAGTGGCCTCGAACACCGGGGAGCTGTTTTTT	CASRVASNTGELFF
NA	TRBV27	TRBJ2-2	NA	TGTGCCAGCAGTTTAGCCAGGGCGAACACCGGGGAGCTGTTTTTT	CASSLARANTGELFF
few	TRBV6-4	TRBJ2-6	NA	TGTGCCAGCAGTGCCGTCTCTGGGGCCAACGTCCTGACTTTC	CASSAVSGANVLTF
NA	TRBV5-4	TRBJ1-4	NA	TGTGCCAGCAGCTTGGTCGTTCGGTCAGGGGATTCTCAAAAACTGTTTTTT	CASSLVVRSGDSQKLFF
NA	TRBV9	TRBJ2-5	NA	TGTGCCAGCAGCGTATACGGGGGGCAACAAGAGACCCAGTACTTC	CASSVYGGQQETQYF
NA	TRBV27	TRBJ2-2	NA	TGTGCCAGCAGTTTATTCCCCCCAGGGGTGGGCAACACCGGGGAGCTGTTTTTT	CASSLFPPGVGNTGELFF
NA	TRBV21-1	TRBJ2-4	NA	TGTGCCAGCAGCAAGGGGGACAGGGAACCCATAGCCAAAAACATTCAGTACTTC	CASSKGDREPIAKNIQYF
NA	TRBV4-3	TRBJ1-4	TRBD1	TGCGCCAGCAGCTTCGGGACAGGGGACGAAAAACTGTTTTTT	CASSFGTGDEKLFF
NA	TRBV7-2	TRBJ2-3	TRBD2	TGTGCCAGCAGCTCCAGCGGGGGGCGGGCAGATACGCAGTATTTT	CASSSSGGRADTQYF
NA	TRBV7-8	TRBJ1-2	NA	TGTGCCAGCAGCCCCCGTCTATCCTCTTATGGCTACACCTTC	CASSPRLSSYGYTF
NA	TRBV7-9	TRBJ2-7	TRBD2	TGTGCCACCATCGGGGGGAGGTCCCCCTCCTACGAGCAGTACTTC	CATIGGRSPSYEQYF
NA	TRBV30	TRBJ2-7	NA	TGTGCCTGGAGCCGTCAGGGCGGATCCTACGAGCAGTACTTC	CAWSRQGGSYEQYF
NA	TRBV9	TRBJ2-2	NA	TGTGCCAGCAGCGTAGAGTCAGGGTGGTATGTCGGGGAGCTGTTTTTT	CASSVESGWYVGELFF
few	TRBV29-1	TRBJ2-7	NA	TGCAGCGTCGCCGACGGGGGCTACGAGCAGTACTTC	CSVADGGYEQYF
NA	TRBV6-5	TRBJ2-5	NA	TGTGCCAGCAGTCCCCCGCTAGCGCAGACCCAGTACTTC	CASSPPLAQTQYF
NA	TRBV29-1	TRBJ2-1	NA	TGCAGCGTTGTTAGAACTAGTTTTTTTCAGTTCTTC	CSVVRTSFFQFF
few	TRBV5-6	TRBJ1-1	TRBD1	TGTGCCAGCAGCTTCGGACAGGGTACCGTTGAAGCTTTCTTT	CASSFGQGTVEAFF
few	TRBV10-1	TRBJ2-7	NA	TGCGCCAGCAGTGCGGGGGACCGCTACGAGCAGTACTTC	CASSAGDRYEQYF
few	TRBV6-1	TRBJ2-2	TRBD2	TGTGCCAGCAGTGCCCCCCCCAGCGGGAGGTACACCGGGGAGCTGTTTTTT	CASSAPPSGRYTGELFF
once	TRBV2	TRBJ1-1	NA	TGTGCCAGCAGGGACAGCTTGAACACTGAAGCTTTCTTT	CASRDSLNTEAFF
once	TRBV6-6	TRBJ2-2	NA	TGTGCCAGCACCCCCTCGGGGAGCGCCGGGGAGCTGTTTTTT	CASTPSGSAGELFF
few	TRBV11-2	TRBJ2-7	NA	TGTGCCAGCAGCCCCACCGGGTCCCCCTACGAGCAGTACTTC	CASSPTGSPYEQYF
once	TRBV27	TRBJ2-2	TRBD2	TGTGCCAGCAAGCCGGGACTAGCGGGGGTTGGGGAGCTGTTTTTT	CASKPGLAGVGELFF
NA	TRBV7-8	TRBJ2-5	TRBD1	TGTGCCAGCAGCACTCTCGCCAGGGGGTGGGAGACCCAGTACTTC	CASSTLARGWETQYF
NA	TRBV11-2	TRBJ2-5	TRBD2	TGTGCCAGCAGCCCCGACGGCGGGGGGGCAAAGACCCAGTACTTC	CASSPDGGGAKTQYF
NA	TRBV2	TRBJ2-6	NA	TGTGCCAGCACGGAGGTCTCTGGGGCCAACGTCCTGACTTTC	CASTEVSGANVLTF
few	TRBV18	TRBJ1-1	NA	TGTGCCAGCTCACCTGGTAGCGGGGGCCAAGGAACTGAAGCTTTCTTT	CASSPGSGGQGTEAFF
NA	TRBV7-9	TRBJ2-3	TRBD1	TGTGCCAGCGACAGGGAAAGCACAGATACGCAGTATTTT	CASDRESTDTQYF
NA	TRBV2	TRBJ2-3	NA	TGTGCCAGCAACGAGGATATGACAGATACGCAGTATTTT	CASNEDMTDTQYF
NA	TRBV2	TRBJ1-2	TRBD1	TGTGCCAGCGGGGGACAGGGCTATGGCTACCCCTTC	CASGGQGYGYPF
NA	TRBV29-1	TRBJ2-1	TRBD2	TGCAGCGTGGAGAGGACTAGCATCTACAATGAGCAGTTCTTC	CSVERTSIYNEQFF
NA	TRBV25-1	TRBJ1-1	NA	TGTGCCAGCAGTGAGTACGGAGGGACGAGCACTGAAGCTTTCTTT	CASSEYGGTSTEAFF
NA	TRBV9	TRBJ2-7	TRBD2	TGTGCCAGCAGCGTAGGAGCCAGCGGGAGCTACGAGCAGTACTTC	CASSVGASGSYEQYF
NA	TRBV14	TRBJ2-7	TRBD2	TGTGCCAGCAGCCAGCCGGGACTAGCCTACGAGCAGTACTTC	CASSQPGLAYEQYF
NA	TRBV5-1	TRBJ2-7	NA	TGCGCCAGCAGTCGCCGACAGGGAGGCTACGAGCAGTACTTC	CASSRRQGGYEQYF
few	TRBV5-1	TRBJ1-1	TRBD1	TGCGCCAGCAGCTTGACAGGGGTCGCTGAAGCTTTCTTT	CASSLTGVAEAFF
NA	TRBV6-5	TRBJ2-3	TRBD1	TGTGCCAGCAGCCGACAGGGGGGTACGCAGTATTTT	CASSRQGGTQYF
NA	TRBV7-3	TRBJ2-7	TRBD1	TGTGCCAGCAGCCTACAGCCGATCGGACAGGTGCGCTACGAGCAGTACTTC	CASSLQPIGQVRYEQYF
NA	TRBV18	TRBJ2-7	NA	TGTGCCAGCTCTCCCTCCGGACTCGGGGAGCAGTACTTC	CASSPSGLGEQYF
NA	TRBV5-4	TRBJ1-2	TRBD1	TGTGCCAGCAGCGAAACAGGGGCCTATGGCTACACCTTC	CASSETGAYGYTF
NA	TRBV19	TRBJ2-1	TRBD2	TGTGCCAGTAGTAGCACAGCGGGGGTGTCAAATGAGCAGTTCTTC	CASSSTAGVSNEQFF
few	TRBV5-8	TRBJ1-5	NA	TGTGCCAGCAGCTTGGAGGGGTTAGGTCAGCCCCAGCATTTT	CASSLEGLGQPQHF
NA	TRBV14	TRBJ2-5	TRBD2	TGTGCCAGCAGCCAAGGACTAGCGCTTTTAGAGACCCAGTACTTC	CASSQGLALLETQYF
NA	TRBV7-3	TRBJ1-1	TRBD1	TGTGCCAGCAGCCCCAGACAGGGTGGAACTGAAGCTTTCTTT	CASSPRQGGTEAFF
NA	TRBV11-3	TRBJ2-2	NA	TGTGCCAGCAGCCCAGTGAGGGGGACCGGGGAGCTGTTTTTT	CASSPVRGTGELFF
NA	TRBV6-1	TRBJ2-2	NA	TGTGCCAGCAGTGAAATGGAGATCACGAACACCGGGGAGCTGTTTTTT	CASSEMEITNTGELFF
NA	TRBV7-8	TRBJ2-7	TRBD2	TGTGCCAGCAGCTTGGCTCGGGGGGCCTACGAGCAGTACTTC	CASSLARGAYEQYF
NA	TRBV2	TRBJ2-7	NA	TGTGCCAGCATTGGTACTAGACTCTCCTACGAGCAGTACTTC	CASIGTRLSYEQYF
NA	TRBV2	TRBJ1-5	NA	TGTGCCAGCAGTGGGCCCCAGGGGCTTAGCAATCAGCCCCAGCATTTT	CASSGPQGLSNQPQHF
few	TRBV5-6	TRBJ2-3	NA	TGTGCCAGCAGCTTGGGGCGGTCCACAGATACGCAGTATTTT	CASSLGRSTDTQYF
NA	TRBV7-2	TRBJ2-1	NA	TGTGCCAGCAGTCAAGTCGGTGAGCAGTTCTTC	CASSQVGEQFF